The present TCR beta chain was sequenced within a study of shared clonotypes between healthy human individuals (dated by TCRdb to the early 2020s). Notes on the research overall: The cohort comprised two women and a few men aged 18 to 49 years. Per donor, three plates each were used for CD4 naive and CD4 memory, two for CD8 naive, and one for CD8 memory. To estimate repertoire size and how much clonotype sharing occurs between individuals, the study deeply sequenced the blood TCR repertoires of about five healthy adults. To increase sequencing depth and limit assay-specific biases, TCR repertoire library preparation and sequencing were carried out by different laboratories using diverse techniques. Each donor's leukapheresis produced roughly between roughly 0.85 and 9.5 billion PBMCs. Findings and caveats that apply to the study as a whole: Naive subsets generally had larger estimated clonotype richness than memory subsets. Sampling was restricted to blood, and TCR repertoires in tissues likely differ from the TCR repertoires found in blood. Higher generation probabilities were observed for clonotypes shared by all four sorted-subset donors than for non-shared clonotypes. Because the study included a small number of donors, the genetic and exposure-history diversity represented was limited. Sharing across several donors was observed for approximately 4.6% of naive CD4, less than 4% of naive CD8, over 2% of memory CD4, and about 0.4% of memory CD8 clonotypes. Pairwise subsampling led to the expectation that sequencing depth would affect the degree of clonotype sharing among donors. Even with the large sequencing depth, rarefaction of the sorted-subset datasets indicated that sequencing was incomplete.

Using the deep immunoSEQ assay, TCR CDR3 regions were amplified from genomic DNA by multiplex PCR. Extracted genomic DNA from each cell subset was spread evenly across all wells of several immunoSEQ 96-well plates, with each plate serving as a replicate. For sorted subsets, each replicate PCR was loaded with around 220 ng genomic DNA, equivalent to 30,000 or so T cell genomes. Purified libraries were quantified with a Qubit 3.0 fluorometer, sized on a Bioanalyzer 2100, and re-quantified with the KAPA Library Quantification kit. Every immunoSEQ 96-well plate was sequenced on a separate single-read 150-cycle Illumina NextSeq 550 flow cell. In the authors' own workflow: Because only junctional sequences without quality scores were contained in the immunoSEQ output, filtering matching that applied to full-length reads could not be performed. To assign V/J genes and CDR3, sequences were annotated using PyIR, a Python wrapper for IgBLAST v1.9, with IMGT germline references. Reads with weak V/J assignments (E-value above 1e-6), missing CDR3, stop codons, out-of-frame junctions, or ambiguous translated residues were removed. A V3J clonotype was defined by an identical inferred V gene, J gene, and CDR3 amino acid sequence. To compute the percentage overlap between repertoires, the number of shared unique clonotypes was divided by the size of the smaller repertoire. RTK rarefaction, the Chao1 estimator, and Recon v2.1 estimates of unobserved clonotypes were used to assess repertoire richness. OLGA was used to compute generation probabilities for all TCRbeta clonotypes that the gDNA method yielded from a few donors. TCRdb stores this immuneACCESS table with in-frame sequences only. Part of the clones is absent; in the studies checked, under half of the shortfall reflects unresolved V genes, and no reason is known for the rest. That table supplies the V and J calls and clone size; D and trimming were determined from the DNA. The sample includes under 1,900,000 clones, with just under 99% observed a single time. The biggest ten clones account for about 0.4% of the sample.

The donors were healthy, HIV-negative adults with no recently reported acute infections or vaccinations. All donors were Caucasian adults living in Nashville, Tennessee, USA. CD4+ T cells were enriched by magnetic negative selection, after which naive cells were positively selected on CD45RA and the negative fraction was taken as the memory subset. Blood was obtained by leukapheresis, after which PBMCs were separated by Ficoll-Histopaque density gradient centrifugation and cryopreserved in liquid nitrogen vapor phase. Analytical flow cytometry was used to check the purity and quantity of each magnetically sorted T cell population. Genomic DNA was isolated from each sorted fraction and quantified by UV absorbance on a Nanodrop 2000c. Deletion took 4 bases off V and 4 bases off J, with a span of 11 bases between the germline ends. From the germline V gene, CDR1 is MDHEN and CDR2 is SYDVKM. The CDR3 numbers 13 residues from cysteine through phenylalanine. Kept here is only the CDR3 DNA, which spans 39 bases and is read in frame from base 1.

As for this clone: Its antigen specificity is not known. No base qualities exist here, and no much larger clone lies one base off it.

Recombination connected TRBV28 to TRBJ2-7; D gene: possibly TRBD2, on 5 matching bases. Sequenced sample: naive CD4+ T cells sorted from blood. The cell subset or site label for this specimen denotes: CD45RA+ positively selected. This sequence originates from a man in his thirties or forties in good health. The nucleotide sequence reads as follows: TGTGCCAGCAGTTGGACGGGAAGGTACGAGCAGTACTTC. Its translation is CASSWTGRYEQYF.